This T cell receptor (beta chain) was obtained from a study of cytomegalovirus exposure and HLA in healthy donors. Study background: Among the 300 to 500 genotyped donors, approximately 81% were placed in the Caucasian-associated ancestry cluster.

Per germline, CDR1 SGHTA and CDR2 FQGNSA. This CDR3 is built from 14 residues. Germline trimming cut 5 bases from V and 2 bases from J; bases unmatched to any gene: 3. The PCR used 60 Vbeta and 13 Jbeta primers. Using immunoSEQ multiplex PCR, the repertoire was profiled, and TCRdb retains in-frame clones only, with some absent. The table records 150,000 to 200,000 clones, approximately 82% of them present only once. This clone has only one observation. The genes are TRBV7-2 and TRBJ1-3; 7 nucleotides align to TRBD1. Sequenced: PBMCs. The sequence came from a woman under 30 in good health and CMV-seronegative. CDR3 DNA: TGTGCCAGCAGCACCGACAGGGCTGGAAACACCATATATTTT. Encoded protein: CASSTDRAGNTIYF.